The 19 T cell receptor beta chains below were found in one sample sequenced in a study of shared T cell receptors in the human thymus. The table came from immunoSEQ multiplex PCR; TCRdb's copy has only in-frame clones and leaves some out. The data contain 700,000 or so clones, 80% to 90% of them seen just once; the ten biggest clones take up approximately 0.01%. The sample also formed part of further work on human thymus T cells.

The specimen sequenced was thymocytes. These receptor sequences come from a girl less than two years old with a congenital heart defect.

This clone was seen more than once but under ten times. The CDR3 protein is CASSLGLAVPSGANVLTF. Here the CDR3 DNA reads TGTGCCAGCAGCTTGGGACTAGCGGTGCCCTCTGGGGCCAACGTCCTGACTTTC. The V gene is TRBV7-9, the J gene TRBJ2-6, with 11 positions matching TRBD2. Unmatched junction bases numbered 4, after V lost 3 bases and J lost 0 bases. Germline V gives CDR1 SEHNR, CDR2 FQNEAQ (reference sequence). CDR3 length: 18 residues.

The chain has TRBV6-1 and TRBJ1-6, with 7 bases lining up with TRBD1. CDR1 MNHNS and CDR2 SASEGT come from the germline V gene. The CDR3 covers 17 residues. V shed 1 base, J shed 2 bases, and the junction held 5 bases outside the gene matches. CDR3 protein: CASSEGQGSPYNSPLHF. CDR3 coding DNA: TGTGCCAGCAGTGAAGGACAGGGAAGTCCCTATAATTCACCCCTCCACTTT.

Details on this clone: Other DNA sequences from this sample encode an identical CDR3 as well. This chain joins TRBV6-5 and TRBJ1-1, with D maybe TRBD1 (5 bases). CDR1 MNHEY and CDR2 SVGAGI come from the germline V gene. The CDR3 has 14 residues. The ends were cut back, 5 bases at V and 6 bases at J, with 16 bases in the middle. DNA of the CDR3: TGTGCCAGCAGTCAGGGAAGGTTGGTCCCTGAAGCTTTCTTT. This codes for CASSQGRLVPEAFF.

The rearrangement links TRBV27 to TRBJ2-7, with TRBD1 matching over 8 bases. Per the germline V gene, CDR1 is MNHEY and CDR2 is SMNVEV (reference sequence). Trimming cost V 6 bases and J 1 base; bases outside gene matches: 8. The CDR3 runs to 15 residues. Here the CDR3 DNA reads TGTGCCAGCAGCCCTGGCAGGGGGCGATCCTACGAGCAGTACTTC. The encoded protein is CASSPGRGRSYEQYF.

This chain links TRBV27 with TRBJ1-1; no clear D. The CDR3 consists of 15 residues. The ends were cut back, 3 bases at V and 5 bases at J, with 16 bases in the middle. Germline V gene data show CDR1 as MNHEY and CDR2 as SMNVEV (reference sequence). The CDR3 nucleotides are TGTGCCAGCAGTTTGGGTCGGGTTGACGGGACTGAAGCTTTCTTT. Residues: CASSLGRVDGTEAFF.

The chain recombines TRBV6-5 with TRBJ1-2; the match to TRBD1 covers 8 bases. The CDR3 sequence is 16 residues long. V trimming: 2 bases; J trimming: 0 bases; junction bases outside the gene matches: 5. Germline-derived CDR1 and CDR2 are MNHEY and SVGAGI. The CDR3: CASSYGQGEANYGYTF. In nucleotides, the CDR3 is TGTGCCAGCAGTTACGGACAGGGCGAAGCTAACTATGGCTACACCTTC.

This chain uses TRBV13 with TRBJ2-1, with 10 bases aligning to TRBD2. After removal of 4 bases from V and 2 bases from J, the junction contained 5 bases not matched to a gene. Germline lookup yields CDR1 PRHDT and CDR2 FYEKMQ (reference sequence). There are 16 residues in the CDR3. The CDR3 DNA reads TGTGCCAGCAGCTCAATAGCGGGGGGCCCCTACAATGAGCAGTTCTTC. This translates into CASSSIAGGPYNEQFF. The whole variable domain, remainder taken from reference TRBV13 and TRBJ2-1, is AAGVIQSPRHLIKEKRETATLKCYPIPRHDTVYWYQQGPGQDPQFLISFYEKMQSDKGSIPDRFSAQQFSDYHSELNMSSLELGDSALYFCASSSIAGGPYNEQFFGPGTRLTVL.

This CDR3 reads CASSLSLGTGLSEAFF. For the CDR3, the DNA is TGTGCCAGCAGTTTATCGTTGGGGACAGGATTATCTGAAGCTTTCTTT. This chain links TRBV27 with TRBJ1-1; TRBD1 aligns across 8 bases. Per the germline V gene, CDR1 is MNHEY and CDR2 is SMNVEV (reference sequence). The CDR3 runs to 16 residues. V trimming: 0 bases; J trimming: 6 bases; junction bases outside the gene matches: 9.

The CDR3 nucleotides are TGCGCCAGCAGGAGTATGGATAGAGGGTGGGGAACGGCTGGAAACACCATATATTTT. This gives the protein CASRSMDRGWGTAGNTIYF. The rearrangement joins TRBV5-1 to TRBJ1-3; D unresolved. Germline lookup yields CDR1 SGHRS and CDR2 YFSETQ. This CDR3 spans 19 amino acids. The V and J ends lost 5 bases and 2 bases respectively, with 26 bases between them.

This sequence joins TRBV2 and TRBJ1-2; TRBD1 agrees at 11 bases. CDR3 length equals 13 residues. Germline assignment: CDR1 SNHLY and CDR2 FYNNEI. Trimming cost V 6 bases and J 12 bases; bases outside gene matches: 9. The CDR3 nucleotides are TGTGCCAGCAGGAAGGACAGGGGGCGGTTAGACACCTTC. The encoded protein is CASRKDRGRLDTF.

With respect to this clone: The same CDR3 is also encoded by other DNA sequences in this sample. The rearrangement links TRBV2 to TRBJ1-6, with 7 nucleotides matching TRBD1. The CDR3 covers 13 residues. The ends lost 9 bases at V and 10 bases at J; junction bases unmatched: 9. Germline V gene lookup returns CDR1 SNHLY and CDR2 FYNNEI. CDR3 region: CARKTGPKSPLHF. CDR3 coding DNA: TGTGCCAGGAAGACAGGGCCTAAATCACCCCTCCACTTT.

This rearrangement joins TRBV6-1 to TRBJ1-2; 7 bases fit TRBD1. The length of the CDR3 is 15 residues. V gave up 1 base and J gave up 1 base; unmatched junction bases: 3. Germline V CDR1 and CDR2: MNHNS, SASEGT. The CDR3 protein is CASSEETGRNYGYTF. Here the CDR3 DNA reads TGTGCCAGCAGTGAAGAGACAGGGCGTAACTATGGCTACACCTTC.

This chain connects TRBV7-6 to TRBJ2-6, with TRBD1 matching 7 bases. Germline loops: CDR1 SGHVS, CDR2 FNYEAQ. V lost 5 bases to trimming and J lost 2 bases; unmatched junction nucleotides: 18. CDR3 length: 20 residues. The CDR3 here is CASSDNTGDSSAAGANVLTF. The CDR3 bases are TGTGCCAGCAGCGACAATACCGGGGACAGTTCGGCGGCTGGGGCCAACGTCCTGACTTTC.

The V and J genes are TRBV7-8 and TRBJ1-2; D gene uncertain. Between the trimmed V and J ends, which lost 2 bases and 5 bases, there was a span of 12 bases. This CDR3 region has 14 residues. CDR1 is SGHVS, CDR2 FQNEAQ, per germline. The CDR3 protein is CASSLKRVGYGYTF. For the CDR3, the DNA is TGTGCCAGCAGCTTAAAGAGGGTGGGGTATGGCTACACCTTC. The variable domain in full, with the rest retrieved from reference TRBV7-8 and TRBJ1-2, is GAGVSQSPRYKVAKRGQDVALRCDPISGHVSLFWYQQALGQGPEFLTYFQNEAQLDKSGLPSDRFFAERPEGSVSTLKIQRTQQEDSAVYLCASSLKRVGYGYTFGSGTRLTVV.

This chain uses TRBV25-1 with TRBJ2-2; possibly TRBD2 for D (6 bases). Germline lookup yields CDR1 MGHDK and CDR2 SYGVNS. This CDR3 has 18 amino acids. V gave up 3 bases and J gave up 2 bases, with 19 bases separating them. The chain's CDR3 is CASSDSPRETHNTGELFF. The DNA for the CDR3 is TGTGCCAGCAGTGATTCCCCCCGGGAGACACATAACACCGGGGAGCTGTTTTTT.

The chain uses TRBV15 and TRBJ1-5; 7 bases match TRBD1. The junction had 2 bases not matched to a gene; V was cut back by 1 base and J by 5 bases. CDR1 and CDR2 (germline): LNHNV, YYDKDF (reference sequence). The CDR3 is 14 amino acids. The CDR3 loop reads CATSRVTGYQPQHF. The CDR3 nucleotides read TGTGCCACCAGCAGAGTGACAGGGTATCAGCCCCAGCATTTT.

This clone was observed once. This chain connects TRBV10-3 to TRBJ2-5; D is undetermined. CDR3 length: 13 amino acids. Germline-derived CDR1 and CDR2 are ENHRY and SYGVKD. V was pared by 6 bases and J by 2 bases, with 10 bases between. In DNA form, the CDR3 reads TGTGCCATCAGGTGGCAGTTACAAGAGACCCAGTACTTC. This translates into CAIRWQLQETQYF.

The chain employs TRBV6-1 and TRBJ1-4; D not resolved. The CDR3 sequence is 19 residues long. In germline, CDR1 is MNHNS, CDR2 SASEGT. V was clipped by 4 bases and J by 2 bases, with 23 bases between them. Written as DNA, the CDR3 is TGTGCCAGCAGTGCTCCGCGGCCCTCAAGTATAGCGACTAATGAAAAACTGTTTTTT. Its protein product is CASSAPRPSSIATNEKLFF.

The rearrangement links TRBV5-5 to TRBJ1-2, with D tentatively TRBD1 (6 bases). CDR1 is SGHKS, CDR2 YYEKEE, per germline (reference sequence). Trimming took off 2 bases at V and 4 bases at J, with 18 bases between the two ends. This CDR3 contains 16 residues. The CDR3 spells CASSFKHETRGYGYTF. The DNA for the CDR3 is TGTGCCAGCAGCTTCAAACACGAAACCAGGGGCTATGGCTACACCTTC. Filled out from reference TRBV5-5 and TRBJ1-2, the complete variable domain reads DAGVTQSPTHLIKTRGQQVTLRCSPISGHKSVSWYQQVLGQGPQFIFQYYEKEERGRGNFPDRFSARQFPNYSSELNVNALLLGDSALYLCASSFKHETRGYGYTFGSGTRLTVV.